Presented here are 27 T cell receptor beta chains from one specimen sequenced in a study of T-cell reconstitution after alpha-beta-depleted transplantation in children. Using unique molecular identifiers, the investigators prepared the TCRbeta library. One entry per CDR3 protein, called by TCRdb with MiXCR from the PCR reads. The table records hundreds of thousands of distinct CDR3 sequences, 10% to 15% of them present only once. The material sequenced was PBMCs, mostly from graft donor cells, taken 360 days after TCRalphabeta/CD19-depleted stem cell transplant. These receptors all come from a male patient younger than 18 who had a stem cell transplant for acute myeloid leukemia, so the T cells may come from the graft donor.

A few counts support this clonotype. CDR3 amino acids: CASSTVVTEAFF. The CDR3 DNA reads TGTGCCAGTAGTACAGTAGTCACTGAAGCTTTCTTT. The chain combines TRBV19 with TRBJ1-1, with D hard to call. The V and J ends lost 4 bases and 4 bases respectively, with 7 bases between them. The CDR3 consists of 12 residues. Germline lookup yields CDR1 LNHDA and CDR2 SQIVND (reference sequence).

This clonotype appeared a few times. J is TRBJ2-1 and V is TRBV7-3; 9 nucleotides agree with TRBD2. Germline lookup yields CDR1 SGHTA and CDR2 FQGTGA. With V trimmed by 5 bases and J by 8 bases, 13 bases remained unmatched. This CDR3 is built from 16 residues. CDR3 region: CASSPTGLAGGDEQFF. CDR3 bases: TGTGCCAGCAGCCCCACCGGATTGGCGGGAGGGGATGAGCAGTTCTTC.

In its sample, this clonotype was seen a few times. This chain uses TRBV10-2 with TRBJ2-7, with 11 bases fitting TRBD2. The CDR3 is 15 amino acids. The germline gives CDR1 WSHSY, CDR2 SAAADI. V shed 5 bases and J 0 bases; nucleotides not matched to a gene: 3. The CDR3 DNA reads as TGCGCCAGCAGTACTAGCGGGGGAGACTCCTACGAGCAGTACTTC. As protein: CASSTSGGDSYEQYF.

This clonotype was picked up many times. The V and J genes are TRBV27 and TRBJ2-7; no definite D call. The germline CDR1 and CDR2 sequences are MNHEY and SMNVEV (reference sequence). The CDR3 consists of 14 residues. V gave up 0 bases and J gave up 2 bases, with 8 bases separating them. The CDR3 here is CASSLSAETYEQYF. CDR3 nucleotides: TGTGCCAGCAGTTTATCGGCAGAGACCTACGAGCAGTACTTC.

This clonotype was seen a few times. V is TRBV21-1 and J is TRBJ2-7; the table calls TRBD2, which could not be checked here. TRBV21-1 is tagged as a pseudogene. This CDR3 spans 14 amino acids. CDR3 residues: CASSKTRLKWSEYF. DNA of the CDR3: TGTGCCAGCAGCAAAACTAGACTAAAGTGGAGTGAGTACTTC.

Only a few counts were recorded for this clonotype. The V gene is TRBV6-1, the J gene TRBJ2-1; 14 bases fit TRBD2. The CDR3 covers 15 residues. Per germline, CDR1 MNHNS and CDR2 SASEGT. V was pared by 7 bases and J by 5 bases, with 4 bases of the junction left unmatched. CDR3 in amino acids: CASNMGLAGDNEQFF. CDR3 DNA sequence: TGTGCCAGCAACATGGGACTAGCGGGAGACAATGAGCAGTTCTTC.

This clonotype came up a few times. This chain uses TRBV12-3 or TRBV12-4 with TRBJ1-1, with TRBD1 as a possible D gene (5 bases). The length of the CDR3 is 15 residues. V dropped 0 bases and J dropped 6 bases, with 14 bases sitting between them. CDR3 sequence: CASSLALGVWAEAFF. The CDR3 DNA sequence: TGTGCCAGCAGTTTAGCGTTAGGGGTTTGGGCTGAAGCTTTCTTT.

This clonotype was counted only a few times. The rearrangement joins TRBV27 to TRBJ2-3; 9 nucleotides match TRBD2. In germline, CDR1 is MNHEY, CDR2 SMNVEV (reference sequence). The V segment lost 6 bases and the J segment 1 base; nucleotides outside the gene matches: 5. The CDR3 loop spans 15 amino acids. DNA for the CDR3: TGTGCCAGCAGAGACATAGCGGGAGGCACAGATACGCAGTATTTT. Its protein product is CASRDIAGGTDTQYF.

This clonotype was recorded at least ten times. The rearrangement uses TRBV28 and TRBJ1-3; 8 positions agree with TRBD1. The germline CDR1 and CDR2 sequences are MDHEN and SYDVKM. This CDR3 is 13 amino acids long. Trimming removed 6 bases from V and 2 bases from J; junction bases left unmatched: 0. The CDR3: CASRQGAGNTIYF. For the CDR3, the DNA is TGTGCCAGCAGACAGGGGGCTGGAAACACCATATATTTT.

This clonotype was seen only a few times. The chain couples TRBV5-1 to TRBJ2-3; the D gene is possibly TRBD2 (6 bases). The CDR3 covers 14 residues. Germline-derived CDR1 and CDR2 are SGHRS and YFSETQ. V dropped 4 bases and J dropped 8 bases, with 17 bases sitting between them. The CDR3 nucleotides read TGCGCCAGCAGCGGGCGGGAATCATTTGGTACGCAGTATTTT. Translated: CASSGRESFGTQYF. Using reference TRBV5-1 and TRBJ2-3 for the parts outside the CDR3, the full variable domain is KAGVTQTPRYLIKTRGQQVTLSCSPISGHRSVSWYQQTPGQGLQFLFEYFSETQRNKGNFPGRFSGRQFSNSRSEMNVSTLELGDSALYLCASSGRESFGTQYFGPGTRLTVL.

The gene calls are TRBV24-1 and TRBJ1-1; D is undetermined. The CDR3 covers 13 residues. The germline CDR1 and CDR2 sequences are KGHDR and SFDVKD. V lost 4 bases and J lost 7, with 12 bases in between. CDR3 sequence reads: CATSDFRGSEAFF. The CDR3 DNA reads TGTGCCACCAGTGACTTTCGAGGGAGTGAAGCTTTCTTT.

This clonotype was seen at least ten times. This chain uses TRBV5-1 with TRBJ2-5; a possible D gene is TRBD1 (7 bases). The germline CDR1 and CDR2 sequences are SGHRS and YFSETQ. The V gene lost 2 bases and the J gene lost 5 bases, with 13 bases spanning the gap. CDR3 length equals 14 residues. In nucleotides, the CDR3 is TGCGCCAGCAGCTTACTACAGGGGAGGGAGACCCAGTACTTC. Its translation: CASSLLQGRETQYF.

The chain recombines TRBV5-6 with TRBJ2-7; possibly TRBD1 for D (6 bases). CDR1 is SGHDT, CDR2 YYEEEE, per germline. V was cut by 4 bases and J by 4 bases, with 12 bases left in between. CDR3 length: 13 residues. CDR3 sequence reads: CASSRLQGYEQYV. The CDR3, as DNA: TGTGCCAGCAGCCGACTACAGGGTTACGAGCAGTACGTC.

CDR3 bases: TGCAGTGCCCTTCAATTGGGTAGGAATGAGCAGTTCTTC. Translated, it gives CSALQLGRNEQFF. The rearrangement links TRBV20-1 to TRBJ2-1; D unclear. The CDR3 loop spans 13 amino acids. CDR1 DFQATT and CDR2 SNEGSKA come from the germline V gene (reference sequence). V lost 6 bases and J lost 7, with 16 bases in between.

This clonotype has just a few counts. The rearrangement joins TRBV7-2 to TRBJ2-3, with D tentatively TRBD2 (5 bases). The CDR3 has 17 residues. Per the germline V gene, CDR1 is SGHTA and CDR2 is FQGNSA. The V gene lost 2 bases and the J gene lost 3 bases, with 18 bases spanning the gap. CDR3 nucleotides: TGTGCCAGCAGCTTAAACCCGGGAAGTGGGGAGACAGATACGCAGTATTTT. Translation gives CASSLNPGSGETDTQYF. Variable domain in full (rest from reference TRBV7-2 and TRBJ2-3): GAGVSQSPSNKVTEKGKDVELRCDPISGHTALYWYRQSLGQGLEFLIYFQGNSAPDKSGLPSDRFSAERTGGSVSTLTIQRTQQEDSAVYLCASSLNPGSGETDTQYFGPGTRLTVL.

This clonotype was found a few times. The chain recombines TRBV7-2 with TRBJ2-7; the D gene could be TRBD1 or TRBD2 (5 bases each). CDR1 SGHTA and CDR2 FQGNSA come from the germline V gene. The CDR3 is 16 residues long. V lost 1 base and J lost 3, with 16 bases in between. In nucleotides, the CDR3 is TGTGCCAGCAGCTTAGGAGGGGTGAGGTCATACTACGAGCAGTACTTC. Translation gives CASSLGGVRSYYEQYF.

The gene calls are TRBV28 and TRBJ2-1; TRBD2 is a possible D gene (6 bases). This CDR3 is 17 amino acids long. V was trimmed by 2 bases and J by 7 bases, leaving 21 bases between them. Germline CDR1 and CDR2: MDHEN and SYDVKM. CDR3: CASSLPEMGGGRNEQFF. The CDR3 nucleotides read TGTGCCAGCAGTTTACCCGAGATGGGCGGAGGGCGGAATGAGCAGTTCTTC.

The V call is TRBV12-3 or TRBV12-4, the J call TRBJ2-5; D unresolved. V was clipped by 2 bases and J by 5 bases, with 9 bases between them. This CDR3 contains 13 residues. CDR3 loop: CASSLKVRETQYF. The CDR3 DNA sequence: TGTGCCAGCAGTTTAAAGGTTCGGGAGACCCAGTACTTC.

V usage is TRBV9 and J usage is TRBJ2-2; D remains unclear. The V gene lost 2 bases and the J gene lost 7 bases, with 6 bases spanning the gap. CDR3 length: 12 amino acids. Germline CDR1 and CDR2: SGDLS and YYNGEE. The CDR3 loop reads CASSVWGGELFF. The CDR3 DNA follows: TGTGCCAGCAGCGTCTGGGGCGGGGAGCTGTTTTTT.

This clonotype was detected a few times. V is TRBV9 and J is TRBJ2-5; unclear D gene. The CDR3 runs 14 residues. V was trimmed by 0 bases and J by 2 bases, leaving 8 bases between them. The germline V gene has CDR1 SGDLS and CDR2 YYNGEE. The DNA of the CDR3 is TGTGCCAGCAGCGTAGCTAAGGAGCAAGAGACCCAGTACTTC. It is translated as CASSVAKEQETQYF.

The chain combines TRBV30 with TRBJ2-1; D uncertain. V dropped 0 bases and J dropped 7 bases, with 4 bases sitting between them. Looked up from germline, CDR1 is GTSNPN and CDR2 is SVGIG (reference sequence). The CDR3 sequence is 11 residues long. CDR3 amino acids: CAWSVVNEQFF. CDR3 DNA sequence: TGTGCCTGGAGTGTAGTGAATGAGCAGTTCTTC.

This clonotype was recorded a few times. This rearrangement joins TRBV6-5 to TRBJ2-2, with no clear D. The germline V gene has CDR1 MNHEY and CDR2 SVGAGI. The CDR3 loop spans 12 amino acids. Trimming removed 7 bases at V and 7 bases at J, with 10 bases between. The CDR3 sequence is CASNTLDGELFF. The CDR3 region has the DNA TGTGCCAGCAATACGCTAGACGGGGAGCTGTTTTTT.

This clonotype appeared many times. This chain uses TRBV5-1 with TRBJ2-2; D gene uncertain. The V gene lost 4 bases and the J gene lost 1 base, with 8 bases spanning the gap. CDR3 size: 14 residues. CDR1 and CDR2 (germline): SGHRS, YFSETQ. CDR3 in DNA: TGCGCCAGCAGCGAAGACGGGAACACCGGGGAGCTGTTTTTT. This codes for CASSEDGNTGELFF.

This chain joins TRBV7-2 and TRBJ2-3; D possibly corresponds to TRBD2 (5 bases). Germline V lookup: CDR1 SGHTA, CDR2 FQGNSA. V shed 4 bases and J shed 3 bases, with 20 bases lying between them. This CDR3 spans 17 amino acids. The chain's CDR3 is CASSSARRRSWTDTQYF. CDR3 coding DNA: TGTGCCAGCAGCTCAGCCCGGAGGAGAAGCTGGACAGATACGCAGTATTTT.

The V call is TRBV20-1, the J call TRBJ2-1; 11 bases line up with TRBD2. Germline-derived CDR1 and CDR2 are DFQATT and SNEGSKA (reference sequence). This CDR3 comprises 13 residues. V was pared by 6 bases and J by 8 bases, with 6 bases of the junction left unmatched. CDR3 DNA: TGCAGTGCCCTTAGCGGGAGGGCTGATGAGCAGTTCTTC. Translating gives CSALSGRADEQFF.

The chain links TRBV23-1 to TRBJ2-1, with D possibly TRBD1 on 6 matching bases. TRBV23-1 is an ORF; its function is uncertain. The CDR3 totals 16 residues. The V gene lost 4 bases and the J gene lost 9 bases, with 22 bases spanning the gap. The CDR3 loop is CASSPTPGQCTVEQFF. The CDR3 nucleotides read TGCGCCAGCAGTCCTACCCCGGGACAATGTACGGTTGAGCAGTTCTTC.

This clonotype was counted many times. The chain is built from TRBV14 and TRBJ2-7; 8 bases line up with TRBD2. This CDR3 region has 19 residues. Germline values: CDR1 SGHDN, CDR2 FVKESK. The V gene end was trimmed by 0 bases and the J gene end by 0 bases; junction bases not matched to a gene: 13. The CDR3 loop is CASSQDGRQGLVRSYEQYF. CDR3 nucleotides: TGTGCCAGCAGCCAAGATGGGAGGCAGGGACTAGTCCGCTCCTACGAGCAGTACTTC.